This paragraph reports one T cell receptor beta chain. Source study methods: Using reference gene primer amplification, nucleated cell counts were estimated. Data came from immunoSEQ multiplex PCR; TCRdb stores just in-frame clones and leaves some out. V and J calls plus clone size are reproduced from that table; the DNA served to infer D and trimming. The sample consists of 200,000 to 300,000 clones, approximately 90% of them appearing once. This sample is part of a study of blood T cell repertoires in COVID-19. Study at large: Acute and convalescent COVID-19 specimens originated in the United States, Italy and Spain. T cells, B-cell-depleted T cells, or PBMCs supplied cDNA or gDNA.

V was clipped by 0 bases and J by 6 bases; unmatched bases: 1. The CDR3 covers 13 residues. CDR1 and CDR2 from the germline V gene are LGHNT and FRNRAP. V is TRBV12-5 and J is TRBJ2-7; 8 bases are shared with TRBD1. The sequenced sample was peripheral blood. This receptor was taken from a woman aged 40 to 55 with acute or convalescent COVID-19. The CDR3 DNA is TGTGCTAGTGGTTTGGTCAGGGGGCGCGAGCAGTACGTC. Its protein product is CASGLVRGREQYV.